This TCR beta chain was found in a study of T-cell memory formation after mild COVID-19. Study conclusions and caveats: In pre-infection memory, a portion of responding clones appeared, which suggested that cross-reactive memory joined. The study found balanced CD4/CD8 in clones contracting day 15 to 85 and a CD4+ lean in later expanders.

This clonotype was found a few times. Its antigen is currently unknown. This CDR3 region has 13 residues. Germline V CDR1 and CDR2: KGHSH, LQKENI. Trimming stripped 3 bases from V and 5 bases from J, with 10 bases between. 5'RACE with constant-segment primers built TCRalpha and TCRbeta cDNA libraries with UMIs. From the 5' RACE reads, TCRdb called clonotypes with MiXCR, one entry per CDR3 protein. Of some 40,000 distinct CDR3 sequences detected, roughly 8% appear once; the ten largest clones hold roughly 1.4%. This sequence joins TRBV18 and TRBJ2-5; D tentatively fits TRBD1 or TRBD2 (5 bases each). The sequence was collected from a man aged 18 to 30 who had mild COVID-19 (a few samples of this study predate the infection). Cell type and time point are not known. The sequencing sample was made of PBMCs or a T cell subset sorted from them (not recorded which). The CDR3 sequence is CASSPGAGETQYF. CDR3 bases: TGTGCCAGCTCACCCGGGGCCGGTGAGACCCAGTACTTC.